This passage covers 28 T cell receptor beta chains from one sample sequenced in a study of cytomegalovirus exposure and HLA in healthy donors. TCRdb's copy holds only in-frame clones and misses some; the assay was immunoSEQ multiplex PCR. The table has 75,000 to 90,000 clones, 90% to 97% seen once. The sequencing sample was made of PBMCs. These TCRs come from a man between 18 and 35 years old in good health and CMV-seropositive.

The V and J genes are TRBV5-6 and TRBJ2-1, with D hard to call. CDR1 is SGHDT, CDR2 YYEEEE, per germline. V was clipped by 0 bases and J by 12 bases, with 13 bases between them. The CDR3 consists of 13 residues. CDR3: CASSLGIAPAQFF. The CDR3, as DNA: TGTGCCAGCAGCTTGGGGATAGCTCCGGCGCAGTTCTTC. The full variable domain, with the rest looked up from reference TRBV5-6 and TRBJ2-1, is DAGVTQSPTHLIKTRGQQVTLRCSPKSGHDTVSWYQQALGQGPQFIFQYYEEEERQRGNFPDRFSGHQFPNYSSELNVNALLLGDSALYLCASSLGIAPAQFFGPGTRLTVL.

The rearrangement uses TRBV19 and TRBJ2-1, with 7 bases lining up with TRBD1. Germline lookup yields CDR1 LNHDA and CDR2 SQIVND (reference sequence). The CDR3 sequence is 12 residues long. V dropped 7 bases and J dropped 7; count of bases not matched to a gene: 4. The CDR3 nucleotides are TGTGCCAGTAAAGGGGGCGGGAATGAGCAGTTCTTC. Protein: CASKGGGNEQFF.

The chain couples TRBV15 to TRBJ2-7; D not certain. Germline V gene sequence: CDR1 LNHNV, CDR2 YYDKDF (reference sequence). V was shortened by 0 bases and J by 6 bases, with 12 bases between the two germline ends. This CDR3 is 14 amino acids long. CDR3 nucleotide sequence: TGTGCCACCAGCAGAGATCCCCAGGTGTCCGAGCAGTACTTC. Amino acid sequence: CATSRDPQVSEQYF.

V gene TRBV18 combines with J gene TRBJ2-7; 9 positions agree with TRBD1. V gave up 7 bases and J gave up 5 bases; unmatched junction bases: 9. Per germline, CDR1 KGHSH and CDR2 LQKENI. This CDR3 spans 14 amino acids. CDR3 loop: CASFNRDRVDEQYF. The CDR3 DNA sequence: TGTGCCAGCTTCAACCGGGACAGGGTCGACGAGCAGTACTTC.

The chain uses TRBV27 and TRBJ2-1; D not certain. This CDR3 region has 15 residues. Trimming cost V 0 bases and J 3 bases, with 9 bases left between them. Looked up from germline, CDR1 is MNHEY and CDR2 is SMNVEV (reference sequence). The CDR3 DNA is TGTGCCAGCAGTTTATCCCCCCTAGACTACAATGAGCAGTTCTTC. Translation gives CASSLSPLDYNEQFF.

Here the CDR3 reads CASSPGVAGVNEQFF. The CDR3 DNA sequence: TGTGCCAGCAGTCCCGGGGTAGCGGGAGTAAATGAGCAGTTCTTC. V usage is TRBV6-6 and J usage is TRBJ2-1, with 9 nucleotides matching TRBD2. Losses at the gene ends were 5 bases for V and 7 bases for J; bases not matched to a gene: 9. The germline gives CDR1 MNHNY, CDR2 SVGAGI (reference sequence). The CDR3 is 15 residues long.

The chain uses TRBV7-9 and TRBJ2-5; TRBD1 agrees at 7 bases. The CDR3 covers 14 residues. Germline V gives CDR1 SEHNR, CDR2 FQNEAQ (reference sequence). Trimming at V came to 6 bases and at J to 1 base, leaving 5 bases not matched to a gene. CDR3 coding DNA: TGTGCCAGCAGACCACAGGGGTTCCAAGAGACCCAGTACTTC. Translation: CASRPQGFQETQYF.

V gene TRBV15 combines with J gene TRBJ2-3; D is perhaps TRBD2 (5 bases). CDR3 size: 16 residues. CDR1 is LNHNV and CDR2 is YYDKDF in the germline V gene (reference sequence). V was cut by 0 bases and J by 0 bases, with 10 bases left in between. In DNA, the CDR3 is TGTGCCACCAGCAGAGATCGAGGGATTAGCACAGATACGCAGTATTTT. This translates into CATSRDRGISTDTQYF.

As DNA, the CDR3 is TGTGCCAGCAGCTTAATTCTAAGCTACAATGAGCAGTTCTTC. Its translation: CASSLILSYNEQFF. The J gene is TRBJ2-1, the V gene TRBV7-9; no reliable D call. This CDR3 has 14 amino acids. Trimming stripped 2 bases from V and 3 bases from J, with 8 bases between. Germline loops: CDR1 SEHNR, CDR2 FQNEAQ (reference sequence).

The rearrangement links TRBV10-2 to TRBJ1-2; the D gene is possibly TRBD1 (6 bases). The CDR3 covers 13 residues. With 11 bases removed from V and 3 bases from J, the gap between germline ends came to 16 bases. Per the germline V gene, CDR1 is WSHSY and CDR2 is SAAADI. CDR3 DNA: TGCGCCTCAAGGGACATCGATCACTATGGCTACACCTTC. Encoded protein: CASRDIDHYGYTF.

CDR3 region: CASSYGPGLPPFEAFF. The CDR3 DNA sequence: TGTGCCAGCAGTTACGGGCCGGGACTGCCACCGTTTGAAGCTTTCTTT. J is TRBJ1-1 and V is TRBV6-5, with D tentatively TRBD1 (5 bases). Germline V CDR1 and CDR2: MNHEY, SVGAGI. The length of the CDR3 is 16 residues. Trimming shortened V by 2 bases and J by 7 bases, and 20 bases separated the two germline ends.

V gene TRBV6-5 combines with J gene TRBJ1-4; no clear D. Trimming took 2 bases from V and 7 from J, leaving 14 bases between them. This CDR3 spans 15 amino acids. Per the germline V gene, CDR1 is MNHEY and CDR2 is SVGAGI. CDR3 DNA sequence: TGTGCCAGCAGTTACGATTCGGGAATTCTTGAAAAACTGTTTTTT. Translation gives CASSYDSGILEKLFF.

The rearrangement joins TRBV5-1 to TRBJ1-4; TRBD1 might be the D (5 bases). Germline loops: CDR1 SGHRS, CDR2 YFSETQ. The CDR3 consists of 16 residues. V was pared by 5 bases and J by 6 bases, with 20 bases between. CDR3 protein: CASRDDKRGGDEKLFF. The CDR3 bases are TGCGCCAGCAGGGACGACAAGAGGGGAGGTGATGAAAAACTGTTTTTT.

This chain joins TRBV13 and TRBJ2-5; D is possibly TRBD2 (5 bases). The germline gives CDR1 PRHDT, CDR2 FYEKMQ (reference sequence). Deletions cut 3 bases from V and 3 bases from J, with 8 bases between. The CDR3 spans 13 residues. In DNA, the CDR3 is TGTGCCAGCAGCTTGGAGGAGGAAGAGACCCAGTACTTC. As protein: CASSLEEEETQYF. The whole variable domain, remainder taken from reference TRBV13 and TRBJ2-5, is AAGVIQSPRHLIKEKRETATLKCYPIPRHDTVYWYQQGPGQDPQFLISFYEKMQSDKGSIPDRFSAQQFSDYHSELNMSSLELGDSALYFCASSLEEEETQYFGPGTRLLVL.

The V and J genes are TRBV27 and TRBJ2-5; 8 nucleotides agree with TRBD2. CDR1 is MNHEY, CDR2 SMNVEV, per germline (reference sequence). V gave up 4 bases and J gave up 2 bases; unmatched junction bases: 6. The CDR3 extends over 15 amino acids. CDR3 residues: CASSSLAEIQETQYF. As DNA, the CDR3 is TGTGCCAGCAGTTCACTAGCGGAGATACAAGAGACCCAGTACTTC.

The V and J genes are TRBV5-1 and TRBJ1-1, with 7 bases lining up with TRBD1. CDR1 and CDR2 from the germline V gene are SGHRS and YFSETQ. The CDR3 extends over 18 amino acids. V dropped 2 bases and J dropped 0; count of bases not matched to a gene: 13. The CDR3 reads CASSLREGAGRLNTEAFF. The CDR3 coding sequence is TGCGCCAGCAGCTTACGGGAGGGGGCAGGGAGACTGAACACTGAAGCTTTCTTT.

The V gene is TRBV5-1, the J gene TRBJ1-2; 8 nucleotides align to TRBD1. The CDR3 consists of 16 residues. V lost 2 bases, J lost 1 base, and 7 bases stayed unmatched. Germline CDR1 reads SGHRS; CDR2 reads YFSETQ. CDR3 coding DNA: TGCGCCAGCAGCTTTCAGGGGGCGTCAGTTAACTATGGCTACACCTTC. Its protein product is CASSFQGASVNYGYTF.

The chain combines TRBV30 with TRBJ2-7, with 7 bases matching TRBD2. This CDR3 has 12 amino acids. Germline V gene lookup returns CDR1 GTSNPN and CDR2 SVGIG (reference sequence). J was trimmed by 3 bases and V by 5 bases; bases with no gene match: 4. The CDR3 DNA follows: TGTGCCTGGGGACTAGACCGCTACGAGCAGTACTTC. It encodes CAWGLDRYEQYF.

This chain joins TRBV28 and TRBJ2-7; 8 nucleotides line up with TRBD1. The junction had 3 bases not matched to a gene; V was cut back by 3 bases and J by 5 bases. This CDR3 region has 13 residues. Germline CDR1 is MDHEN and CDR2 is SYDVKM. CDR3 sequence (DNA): TGTGCCAGCAGTTTGACAGGGGCCCACGAGCAGTACTTC. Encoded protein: CASSLTGAHEQYF.

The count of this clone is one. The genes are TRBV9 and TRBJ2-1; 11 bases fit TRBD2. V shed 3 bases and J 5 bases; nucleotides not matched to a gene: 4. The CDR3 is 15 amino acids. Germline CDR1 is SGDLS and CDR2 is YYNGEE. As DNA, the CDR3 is TGTGCCAGCAGCGCAACTAGCGGGAGTCACAATGAGCAGTTCTTC. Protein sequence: CASSATSGSHNEQFF.

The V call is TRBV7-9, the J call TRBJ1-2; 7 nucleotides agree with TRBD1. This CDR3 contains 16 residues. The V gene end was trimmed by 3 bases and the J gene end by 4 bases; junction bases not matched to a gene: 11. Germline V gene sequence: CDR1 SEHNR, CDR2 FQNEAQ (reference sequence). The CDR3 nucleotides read TGTGCCAGCAGCTTTACTACCAGGGGGGACCCCTATGGCTACACCTTC. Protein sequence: CASSFTTRGDPYGYTF.

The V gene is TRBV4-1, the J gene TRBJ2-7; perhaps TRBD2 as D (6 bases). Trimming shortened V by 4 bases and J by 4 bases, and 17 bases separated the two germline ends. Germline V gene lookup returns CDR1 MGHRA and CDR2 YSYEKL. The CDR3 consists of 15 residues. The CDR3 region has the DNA TGCGCCAGCAGCCGAGAAACGGGAGTCAGATACGAGCAGTACTTC. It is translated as CASSRETGVRYEQYF.

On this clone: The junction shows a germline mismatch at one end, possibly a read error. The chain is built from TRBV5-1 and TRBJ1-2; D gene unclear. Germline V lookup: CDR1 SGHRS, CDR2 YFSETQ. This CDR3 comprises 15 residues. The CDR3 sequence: CASSFSSQRSFGYTF. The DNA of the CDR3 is TGTGCCAGCAGCTTTAGTTCCCAGCGTTCCTTTGGCTACACCTTC.

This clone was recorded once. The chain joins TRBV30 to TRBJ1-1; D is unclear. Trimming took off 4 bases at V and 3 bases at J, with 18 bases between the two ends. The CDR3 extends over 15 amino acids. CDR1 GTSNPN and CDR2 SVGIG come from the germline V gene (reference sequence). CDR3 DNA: TGTGCCTGGACTCTTAACCTCCCCGGGGACACTGAAGCTTTCTTT. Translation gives CAWTLNLPGDTEAFF. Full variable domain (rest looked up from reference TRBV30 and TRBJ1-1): SQTIHQWPATLVQPVGSPLSLECTVEGTSNPNLYWYRQAAGRGLQLLFYSVGIGQISSEVPQNLSASRPQDRQFILSSKKLLLSDSGFYLCAWTLNLPGDTEAFFGQGTRLTVV.

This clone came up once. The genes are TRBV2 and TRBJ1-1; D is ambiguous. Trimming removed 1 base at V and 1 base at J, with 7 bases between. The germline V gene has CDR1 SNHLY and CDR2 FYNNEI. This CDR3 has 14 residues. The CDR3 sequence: CASSEGAGNTEAFF. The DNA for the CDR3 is TGTGCCAGCAGTGAAGGAGCAGGGAACACTGAAGCTTTCTTT.

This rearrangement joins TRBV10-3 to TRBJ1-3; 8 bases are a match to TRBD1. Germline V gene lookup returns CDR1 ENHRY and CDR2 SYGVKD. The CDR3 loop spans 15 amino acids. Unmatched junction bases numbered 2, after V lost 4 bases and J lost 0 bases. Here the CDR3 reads CAISAGGLSGNTIYF. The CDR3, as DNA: TGTGCCATCAGTGCAGGGGGCCTCTCTGGAAACACCATATATTTT.

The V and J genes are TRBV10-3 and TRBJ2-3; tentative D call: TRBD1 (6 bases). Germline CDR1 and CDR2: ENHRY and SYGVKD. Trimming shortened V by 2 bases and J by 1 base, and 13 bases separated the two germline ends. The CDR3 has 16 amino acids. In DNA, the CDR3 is TGTGCCATCAGTGAGGCGCCAGAGGGGGGCACAGATACGCAGTATTTT. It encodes CAISEAPEGGTDTQYF.

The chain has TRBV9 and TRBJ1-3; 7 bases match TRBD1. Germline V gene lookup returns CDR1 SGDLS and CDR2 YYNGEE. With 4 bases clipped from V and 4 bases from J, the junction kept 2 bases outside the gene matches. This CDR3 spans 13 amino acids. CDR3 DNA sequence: TGTGCCAGCAGCTCAGGGGGGGGAAACACCATATATTTT. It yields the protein CASSSGGGNTIYF.